This T cell receptor beta chain comes out of a study of beta chain features in type 1 diabetes. Looking at the study overall: Summed over all samples, the examined sorted cells came to 95 million to 130 million. The study, taken as a whole, reports: VDJ junctions sequenced from type 1 diabetes patients showed fewer insertions and more deletions. TCRB CDR3s from Type 1 diabetes patients were moderately but significantly shorter in all four CD4+ subsets.

The germline CDR1 and CDR2 sequences are SEHNR and FQNEAQ (reference sequence). Trimming removed 0 bases at V and 7 bases at J, with 7 bases between. The CDR3 loop spans 14 amino acids. CD4+ naive, central memory, regulatory and stem cell-like memory subsets were isolated by sorting on CD45RO/CCR7/CD25/CD127/CD95/CD27. Purity exceeding 95% was reached by all sorted populations. Expressed TCRB transcripts were sequenced, since all the RNA that had been isolated was reverse transcribed. Measured with immunoSEQ multiplex PCR; TCRdb has only the in-frame clones, and not every one. The sample yields about 650,000 clones, around 12% seen once. To note about this clone: Its antigen is unidentified.

This sequence originates from a man aged 25 to 40 with type 1 diabetes. The gene calls are TRBV7-9 and TRBJ1-6; D gene ambiguous. What was sequenced was naive CD4+ T cells from blood. Here the CDR3 reads CASSLAMGNSPLHF. CDR3 sequence (DNA): TGTGCCAGCAGCTTAGCGATGGGGAATTCACCCCTCCACTTT.